This T cell receptor beta chain came from a study of blood T cell repertoires in COVID-19. Overall study context: Acute and convalescent COVID-19 specimens originated in the United States, Italy and Spain. The cDNA or gDNA used as material had been derived from T cells, B-cell-depleted T cells, or PBMCs.

As originally analysed: Estimated nucleated cell counts came from reference gene primer amplification. Method: immunoSEQ multiplex PCR; TCRdb's copy keeps in-frame clones and lacks some. That table is the source of V, J and clone size, and D and trimming were worked out from the DNA. The table shows about 480,000 clones, with roughly 89% occurring only once. There are 13 residues in the CDR3. V was trimmed by 4 bases and J by 1 base, leaving 7 bases between them. CDR1 and CDR2 (germline): LGHDT, YNNKEL (reference sequence). The sample consisted of peripheral blood. This sequence originates from a woman in her twenties or thirties with acute or convalescent COVID-19. V and J are TRBV3-1 (or the pseudogene TRBV3-2) and TRBJ1-1; D perhaps matches TRBD1 (5 bases). The CDR3 protein is CASSRTGNTEAFF. In DNA form, the CDR3 reads TGTGCCAGCAGCCGTACAGGGAACACTGAAGCTTTCTTT.